One and the same sample provided the 21 T cell receptor beta chains below, sequenced in a study of stem cell transplantation in POMP-related autoinflammatory disease. Measured with immunoSEQ multiplex PCR; TCRdb has only the in-frame clones, and not every one. The table includes some 68,000 clones, more than 75% detected once. Sequences were derived from CD4+ T cells from PBMCs, sampled after stem cell transplantation. The receptors shown here come from a human patient with POMP-related autoinflammation and immune dysregulation (PRAID). Some T cells may be provided by the graft donor.

The V gene is TRBV4-2, the J gene TRBJ2-3; perhaps TRBD2 as D (8 bases). This CDR3 is 16 amino acids long. V lost 1 base, J lost 3 bases, and 14 bases lay in between. From germline, CDR1 is LGHNA and CDR2 YNFKEQ. This CDR3 reads CASSQVGGGRTDTQYF. DNA for the CDR3: TGTGCCAGCAGCCAAGTAGGGGGCGGGAGGACAGATACGCAGTATTTT.

J is TRBJ1-2 and V is TRBV7-9; 10 bases match TRBD1. This CDR3 comprises 16 residues. Germline V CDR1 and CDR2: SEHNR, FQNEAQ (reference sequence). V was clipped by 1 base and J by 8 bases; unmatched bases: 10. CDR3 protein: CASSLGVGQGSLGYTF. For the CDR3, the DNA is TGTGCCAGCAGCTTAGGAGTGGGACAGGGGTCGTTGGGCTACACCTTC.

The rearrangement links TRBV19 to TRBJ1-1, with D possibly being TRBD1 (5 bases). Germline CDR1 LNHDA, CDR2 SQIVND (reference sequence). The CDR3 sequence is 17 residues long. Trimming left V 5 bases short and J 0 bases short, with 19 bases between. The CDR3 bases are TGTGCCAGTAGTCCGGGGCCGGGACGAAGTTTGAACACTGAAGCTTTCTTT. Its protein product is CASSPGPGRSLNTEAFF. Supplemented by reference TRBV19 and TRBJ1-1, the full variable domain reads DGGITQSPKYLFRKEGQNVTLSCEQNLNHDAMYWYRQDPGQGLRLIYYSQIVNDFQKGDIAEGYSVSREKKESFPLTVTSAQKNPTAFYLCASSPGPGRSLNTEAFFGQGTRLTVV.

The chain recombines TRBV3-1 (or the pseudogene TRBV3-2) with TRBJ1-1, with D possibly being TRBD1 (5 bases). Trimming took 5 bases from V and 8 from J, leaving 9 bases between them. There are 11 residues in the CDR3. CDR1 is LGHDT, CDR2 YNNKEL, per germline (reference sequence). The chain's CDR3 is CASSYRTEAFF. CDR3 in DNA: TGTGCCAGCAGCTATCGGACAGAAGCTTTCTTT.

The chain employs TRBV28 and TRBJ2-3; 9 bases map to TRBD2. The CDR3 length is 15 residues. Per the germline V gene, CDR1 is MDHEN and CDR2 is SYDVKM. V lost 7 bases to trimming and J lost 0 bases; unmatched junction nucleotides: 5. The CDR3 DNA reads as TGTGCCAGCAATCCAGCGGGAGGCAGCACAGATACGCAGTATTTT. As protein: CASNPAGGSTDTQYF.

The chain recombines TRBV6-5 with TRBJ1-6; the D is unclear. V shed 6 bases and J shed 10 bases, with 10 bases lying between them. CDR1 is MNHEY and CDR2 is SVGAGI in the germline V gene. The CDR3 contains 12 residues. CDR3 coding DNA: TGTGCCAGCAGCGCTGGTATATCACCCCTCCACTTT. Translating gives CASSAGISPLHF.

The chain uses TRBV5-1 and TRBJ1-2; D is undetermined. The CDR3 consists of 16 residues. Trimming removed 5 bases from V and 5 bases from J, with 22 bases in between. Germline V gene sequence: CDR1 SGHRS, CDR2 YFSETQ. The CDR3 is CASSSGSGGDVYGYTF. The CDR3 nucleotides read TGCGCCAGCAGTTCTGGATCGGGAGGTGACGTATATGGCTACACCTTC.

The chain carries TRBV28 and TRBJ1-2; 8 nucleotides line up with TRBD1. The ends lost 7 bases at V and 5 bases at J; junction bases unmatched: 12. CDR3 length equals 15 residues. Germline loops: CDR1 MDHEN, CDR2 SYDVKM. The CDR3 reads CASTRLTQGGYGYTF. As DNA, the CDR3 is TGTGCCAGCACGCGATTAACACAGGGGGGATATGGCTACACCTTC.

The chain employs TRBV19 and TRBJ2-1; D is possibly TRBD1 (6 bases). Germline-derived CDR1 and CDR2 are LNHDA and SQIVND (reference sequence). With 6 bases removed from V and 0 bases from J, the gap between germline ends came to 9 bases. The CDR3 has 14 residues. CDR3 nucleotides: TGTGCCAGTAGGAGGGGGAGCTCCTACAATGAGCAGTTCTTC. Its translation: CASRRGSSYNEQFF.

This chain uses TRBV3-1 (or the pseudogene TRBV3-2) with TRBJ2-5; D is perhaps TRBD1 (6 bases). V was shortened by 1 base and J by 2 bases, with 11 bases between the two germline ends. Germline CDR1 reads LGHDT; CDR2 reads YNNKEL (reference sequence). There are 15 residues in the CDR3. The CDR3 here is CASSQGGQGQETQYF. Here the CDR3 DNA reads TGTGCCAGCAGCCAAGGGGGGCAGGGACAAGAGACCCAGTACTTC.

The rearrangement links TRBV29-1 to TRBJ1-4, with D uncertain. Germline V gives CDR1 SQVTM, CDR2 ANQGSEA. The CDR3 length is 15 residues. V dropped 3 bases and J dropped 3 bases, with 14 bases sitting between them. The CDR3 coding sequence is TGCAGCGTTGATGAAGGGAAAGGAGCTAATGAAAAACTGTTTTTT. It is translated as CSVDEGKGANEKLFF.

The J gene is TRBJ2-1, the V gene TRBV7-8, with D maybe TRBD2 (6 bases). Germline V lookup: CDR1 SGHVS, CDR2 FQNEAQ. The CDR3 extends over 16 amino acids. V lost 2 bases to trimming and J lost 0 bases, with 11 bases between them. The CDR3 region is CASSLSAGSSYNEQFF. As DNA, the CDR3 is TGTGCCAGCAGCTTATCGGCGGGAAGCTCCTACAATGAGCAGTTCTTC. Full variable domain (missing parts from reference TRBV7-8 and TRBJ2-1): GAGVSQSPRYKVAKRGQDVALRCDPISGHVSLFWYQQALGQGPEFLTYFQNEAQLDKSGLPSDRFFAERPEGSVSTLKIQRTQQEDSAVYLCASSLSAGSSYNEQFFGPGTRLTVL.

The J gene is TRBJ1-2, the V gene TRBV19; TRBD1 aligns across 7 bases. After removal of 4 bases from V and 4 bases from J, the junction contained 6 bases not matched to a gene. The germline V gene encodes CDR1 LNHDA and CDR2 SQIVND (reference sequence). The CDR3 length is 14 residues. The DNA of the CDR3 is TGTGCCAGTAGTAGCCGGGACAGCGGCTATGGCTACACCTTC. Protein: CASSSRDSGYGYTF.

Written as DNA, the CDR3 is TGTGCCAGCAGCCTACTAGCGGGAGGGCCGGTGGATACGCAGTATTTT. Amino acid sequence: CASSLLAGGPVDTQYF. The chain combines TRBV7-3 with TRBJ2-3; 13 bases are shared with TRBD2. Germline V gene sequence: CDR1 SGHTA, CDR2 FQGTGA. The V segment lost 5 bases and the J segment 6 bases; nucleotides outside the gene matches: 8. This CDR3 has 16 residues. Complete variable domain (other parts from reference TRBV7-3 and TRBJ2-3): GAGVSQTPSNKVTEKGKYVELRCDPISGHTALYWYRQSLGQGPEFLIYFQGTGAADDSGLPNDRFFAVRPEGSVSTLKIQRTERGDSAVYLCASSLLAGGPVDTQYFGPGTRLTVL.

The chain recombines TRBV3-1 (or the pseudogene TRBV3-2) with TRBJ1-5, with D unclear. Between the trimmed V and J ends, which lost 1 base and 0 bases, there was a span of 7 bases. CDR1 and CDR2 from the germline V gene are LGHDT and YNNKEL (reference sequence). The CDR3 spans 15 residues. In DNA, the CDR3 is TGTGCCAGCAGCCAAGGAGACGTTAGCAATCAGCCCCAGCATTTT. Translation: CASSQGDVSNQPQHF.

This clone has a handful of counts. The V call is TRBV12-3 or TRBV12-4, the J call TRBJ2-5; possible D gene TRBD1, 5 bases. V lost 5 bases, J lost 4 bases, and 11 bases lay in between. The CDR3 covers 13 residues. CDR3 loop: CASSIQGPETQYF. In DNA, the CDR3 is TGTGCCAGCAGTATCCAGGGTCCAGAGACCCAGTACTTC.

This sequence joins TRBV29-1 and TRBJ2-1, with TRBD2 identical over 12 bases. The J segment lost 6 bases and the V segment lost 0 bases, leaving 6 bases of the junction unmatched. The CDR3 consists of 16 residues. Germline CDR1 and CDR2: SQVTM and ANQGSEA. CDR3 DNA: TGCAGCGTTGAAGACCCTAGCGGGAGGGTGATCAATGAGCAGTTCTTC. It is translated as CSVEDPSGRVINEQFF.

This clone was counted once. The CDR3 region is CASSLEGWGRNTGELFF. The CDR3 nucleotides read TGTGCCAGCAGCTTAGAGGGCTGGGGTCGTAACACCGGGGAGCTGTTTTTT. This chain links TRBV7-6 with TRBJ2-2; D is unresolved. This CDR3 is 17 amino acids long. The V end lost 1 base, the J end lost 2 bases, and 14 bases lay between the germline ends. Germline V lookup: CDR1 SGHVS, CDR2 FNYEAQ.

V and J are TRBV15 and TRBJ2-5; no clear D. Germline V lookup: CDR1 LNHNV, CDR2 YYDKDF (reference sequence). CDR3 length: 14 amino acids. V was pared by 0 bases and J by 3 bases, with 8 bases between. In DNA, the CDR3 is TGTGCCACCAGCAGAGATCTGGGAAAAGAGACCCAGTACTTC. It codes for CATSRDLGKETQYF.

The V and J genes are TRBV28 and TRBJ1-1; unclear D gene. There are 14 residues in the CDR3. V gave up 6 bases and J gave up 4 bases, with 15 bases separating them. The germline CDR1 and CDR2 sequences are MDHEN and SYDVKM. CDR3 protein: CASSSTAEGTEAFF. The CDR3 DNA is TGTGCCAGCAGCTCCACCGCGGAGGGCACTGAAGCTTTCTTT.

The chain couples TRBV27 to TRBJ2-7, with 8 nucleotides matching TRBD2. CDR3 length: 15 amino acids. The V gene end was trimmed by 4 bases and the J gene end by 5 bases; junction bases not matched to a gene: 10. Germline values: CDR1 MNHEY, CDR2 SMNVEV (reference sequence). The CDR3 DNA sequence: TGTGCCAGCAGTTCCACTCCGGGACTAGTAAACGAGCAGTACTTC. Protein: CASSSTPGLVNEQYF.